One sample yielded the 10 T cell receptor beta chains listed below, sequenced in a study of persistence of HIV-infected CD4 T cells. Anti-CD3/anti-CD28 beads served as a nonspecific positive control stimulus. CD4+ T cells upregulating both CD40 ligand and CD69 were sorted as responding cells. The libraries were made with immunoSEQ version 4 in survey mode. Libraries were prepared by immunoSEQ multiplex PCR; TCRdb keeps only in-frame clonotypes and omits some of them. This sample has more than 35,000 clones, with about nine tenths found just once. No cognate antigen is known for these TCRs. The sample consisted of CD4+ T cells sorted from PBMCs after approximately 20-hour stimulation, taken from a patient who received antiretroviral therapy. The source is an adult man with HIV who was CMV-seropositive.

The J gene is TRBJ1-4, the V gene TRBV27; weak D call: TRBD1 (5 bases). CDR1 MNHEY and CDR2 SMNVEV come from the germline V gene (reference sequence). CDR3 length: 14 residues. The ends were cut back, 2 bases at V and 8 bases at J, with 12 bases in the middle. This CDR3 reads CASSLGGAREKLFF. CDR3 bases: TGTGCCAGCAGTTTAGGAGGGGCGCGGGAAAAACTGTTTTTT.

The rearrangement links TRBV14 to TRBJ1-2; D not resolved. Deletions cut 0 bases from V and 2 bases from J, with 4 bases between. The CDR3 runs 13 residues. Germline values: CDR1 SGHDN, CDR2 FVKESK. CDR3 sequence reads: CASSQEANYGYTF. The CDR3 DNA follows: TGTGCCAGCAGCCAAGAGGCGAACTATGGCTACACCTTC.

This clone was seen once. Compared with germline, one end of the junction differs, possibly owing to a read error. The chain employs TRBV28 and TRBJ2-7, with 9 bases matching TRBD1. Germline lookup yields CDR1 MDHEN and CDR2 SYDVKM. The CDR3 has 12 residues. This CDR3 reads CASSFSQGDRAF. The CDR3 nucleotides are TGTGCCAGCAGTTTCTCCCAGGGGGACAGGGCATTC.

V gene TRBV5-1 combines with J gene TRBJ1-2, with 8 bases aligning to TRBD1. Unmatched junction bases numbered 0, after V lost 0 bases and J lost 2 bases. Germline CDR1 SGHRS, CDR2 YFSETQ. There are 14 residues in the CDR3. The CDR3 DNA reads as TGCGCCAGCAGCTTGGGGACAGGGAACTATGGCTACACCTTC. Encoded protein: CASSLGTGNYGYTF.

This clone was observed once. This rearrangement joins TRBV18 to TRBJ1-4; D unclear. This CDR3 has 18 amino acids. The V gene lost 2 bases and the J gene lost 0 bases, with 16 bases spanning the gap. The germline V gene has CDR1 KGHSH and CDR2 LQKENI. The DNA for the CDR3 is TGTGCCAGCTCACCATTTGGCCCGAGCCTTGCAACTAATGAAAAACTGTTTTTT. Translation: CASSPFGPSLATNEKLFF. Full variable domain (missing parts from reference TRBV18 and TRBJ1-4): NAGVMQNPRHLVRRRGQEARLRCSPMKGHSHVYWYRQLPEEGLKFMVYLQKENIIDESGMPKERFSAEFPKEGPSILRIQQVVRGDSAAYFCASSPFGPSLATNEKLFFGSGTQLSVL.

This clone was counted once. The V call is TRBV7-6, the J call TRBJ2-7; 7 bases match TRBD2. J was trimmed by 7 bases and V by 5 bases; bases with no gene match: 11. Germline V CDR1 and CDR2: SGHVS, FNYEAQ. The CDR3 has 14 amino acids. CDR3 in DNA: TGTGCCAGCAGCCCCAGCGCGGGGGATCGGGAGCAGTACTTC. Its protein is CASSPSAGDREQYF.

A word on this clone: Germline and junction disagree at one end, which may indicate a read error. The V call is TRBV6-5, the J call TRBJ2-3, with D tentatively TRBD2 (6 bases). Per the germline V gene, CDR1 is MNHEY and CDR2 is SVGAGI. This CDR3 has 15 residues. CDR3 nucleotides: TGTGCCGGCAGCGGTGTAGCGGATCAATCAGATACGCAGTATTTT. This gives the protein CAGSGVADQSDTQYF.

The genes are TRBV19 and TRBJ2-3; D gene uncertain. Trimming cost V 2 bases and J 1 base, with 10 bases left between them. CDR1 LNHDA and CDR2 SQIVND come from the germline V gene (reference sequence). This CDR3 has 15 residues. This chain's CDR3 is CASSISPTRTDTQYF. The CDR3 DNA follows: TGTGCCAGTAGTATATCCCCGACCCGCACAGATACGCAGTATTTT.

The chain recombines TRBV7-8 with TRBJ1-5; TRBD1 aligns across 8 bases. The CDR3 contains 15 residues. The ends lost 5 bases at V and 7 bases at J; junction bases unmatched: 10. Germline V gene lookup returns CDR1 SGHVS and CDR2 FQNEAQ. The CDR3, as DNA: TGTGCCAGCAGCCTACAGGGGGTAGTTTACCAGCCCCAGCATTTT. Translation gives CASSLQGVVYQPQHF.

CDR3 loop: CSVDPFSGGELFF. CDR3 DNA sequence: TGCAGCGTTGATCCCTTCTCGGGCGGGGAGCTGTTTTTT. The gene calls are TRBV29-1 and TRBJ2-2; D is ambiguous. The V end was cut by 3 bases, the J end by 7 bases, with 12 bases between. The germline V gene has CDR1 SQVTM and CDR2 ANQGSEA. CDR3 size: 13 residues.